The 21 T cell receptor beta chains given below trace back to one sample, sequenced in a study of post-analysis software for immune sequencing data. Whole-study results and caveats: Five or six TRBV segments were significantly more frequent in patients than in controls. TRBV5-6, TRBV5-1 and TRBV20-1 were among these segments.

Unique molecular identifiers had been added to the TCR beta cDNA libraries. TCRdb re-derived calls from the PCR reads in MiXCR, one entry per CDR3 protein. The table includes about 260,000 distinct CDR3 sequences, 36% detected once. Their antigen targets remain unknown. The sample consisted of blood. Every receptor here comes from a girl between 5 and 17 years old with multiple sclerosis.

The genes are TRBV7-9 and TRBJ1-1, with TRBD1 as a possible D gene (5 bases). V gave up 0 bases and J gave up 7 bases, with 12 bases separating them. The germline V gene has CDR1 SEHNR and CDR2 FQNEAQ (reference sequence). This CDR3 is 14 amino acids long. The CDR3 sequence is CASSLAGEGSEAFF. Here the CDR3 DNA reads TGTGCCAGCAGCTTAGCGGGGGAGGGGAGTGAAGCTTTCTTT.

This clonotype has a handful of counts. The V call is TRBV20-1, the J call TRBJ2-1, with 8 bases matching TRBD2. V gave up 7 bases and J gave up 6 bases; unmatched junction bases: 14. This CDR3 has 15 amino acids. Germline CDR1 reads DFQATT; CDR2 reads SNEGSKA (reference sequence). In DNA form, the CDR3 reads TGCAGTGGGCGGGGAGTCGGGGGGGCCACCAATGAGCAGTTCTTC. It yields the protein CSGRGVGGATNEQFF.

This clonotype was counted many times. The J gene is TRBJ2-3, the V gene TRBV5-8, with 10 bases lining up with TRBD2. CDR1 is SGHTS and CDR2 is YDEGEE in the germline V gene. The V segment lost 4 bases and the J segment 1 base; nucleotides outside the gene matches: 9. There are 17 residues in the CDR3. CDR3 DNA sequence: TGTGCCAGCAGCCCCTCTAGCGGGGGCCTCCGCACAGATACGCAGTATTTT. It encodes CASSPSSGGLRTDTQYF.

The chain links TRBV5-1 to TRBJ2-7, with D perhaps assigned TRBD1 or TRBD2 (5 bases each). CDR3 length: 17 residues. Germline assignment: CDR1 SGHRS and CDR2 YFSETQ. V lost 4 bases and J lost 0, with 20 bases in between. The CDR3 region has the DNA TGCGCCAGCAGCCCAAAGGACAAGGGGAGCAGCTCCTACGAGCAGTACTTC. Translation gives CASSPKDKGSSSYEQYF.

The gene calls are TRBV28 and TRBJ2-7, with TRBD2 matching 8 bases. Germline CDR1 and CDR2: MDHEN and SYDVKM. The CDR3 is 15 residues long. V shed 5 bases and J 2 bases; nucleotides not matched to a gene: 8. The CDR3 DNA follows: TGTGCCAGCAGTCGCCCGGGCGGGGGGACCTACGAGCAGTACTTC. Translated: CASSRPGGGTYEQYF.

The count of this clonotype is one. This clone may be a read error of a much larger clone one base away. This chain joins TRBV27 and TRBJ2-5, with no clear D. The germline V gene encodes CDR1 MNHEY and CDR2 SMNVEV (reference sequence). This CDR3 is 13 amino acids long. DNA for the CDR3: TGTGCCAGCAGTTTATCCCCCCCGGAGATCCAGTACTTC. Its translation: CASSLSPPEIQYF.

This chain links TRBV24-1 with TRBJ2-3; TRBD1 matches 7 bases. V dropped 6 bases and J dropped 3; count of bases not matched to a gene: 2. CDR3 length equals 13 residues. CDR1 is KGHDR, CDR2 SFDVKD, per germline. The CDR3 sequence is CATSKGATDTQYF. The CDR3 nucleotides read TGTGCCACCAGTAAGGGGGCGACAGATACGCAGTATTTT.

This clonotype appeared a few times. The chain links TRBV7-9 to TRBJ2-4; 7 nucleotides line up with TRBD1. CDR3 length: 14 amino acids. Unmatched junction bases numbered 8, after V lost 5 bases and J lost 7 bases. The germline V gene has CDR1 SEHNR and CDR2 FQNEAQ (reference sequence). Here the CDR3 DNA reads TGTGCCAGCAGCCTACCGGGACAGTGGAACATTCAGTACTTC. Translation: CASSLPGQWNIQYF.

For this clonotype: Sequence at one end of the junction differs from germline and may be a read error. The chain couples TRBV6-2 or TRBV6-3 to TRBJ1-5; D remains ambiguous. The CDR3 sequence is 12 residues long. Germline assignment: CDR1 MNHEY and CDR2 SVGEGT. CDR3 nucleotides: TGTGCCTGCAGTTACCCTGGCCAGCCCCAGCATTTT. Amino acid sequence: CACSYPGQPQHF.

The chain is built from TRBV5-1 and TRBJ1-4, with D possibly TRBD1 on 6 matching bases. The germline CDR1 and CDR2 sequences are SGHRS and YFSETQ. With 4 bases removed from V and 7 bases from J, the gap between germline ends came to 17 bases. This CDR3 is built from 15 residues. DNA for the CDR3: TGCGCCAGCAGCCCTTTAATCGGGGGCACTGAAAAACTGTTTTTT. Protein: CASSPLIGGTEKLFF.

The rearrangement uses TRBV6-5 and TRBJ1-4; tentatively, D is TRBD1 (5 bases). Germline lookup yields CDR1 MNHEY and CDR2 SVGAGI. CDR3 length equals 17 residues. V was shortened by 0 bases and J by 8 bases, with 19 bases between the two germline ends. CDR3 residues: CASSYSSGPLREEKLFF. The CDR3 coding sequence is TGTGCCAGCAGTTACTCGTCAGGGCCTTTGAGGGAGGAAAAACTGTTTTTT.

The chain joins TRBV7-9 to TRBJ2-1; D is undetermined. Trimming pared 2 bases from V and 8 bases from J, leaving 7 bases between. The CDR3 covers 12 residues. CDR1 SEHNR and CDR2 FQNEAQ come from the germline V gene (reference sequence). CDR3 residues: CASSLKVDEQFF. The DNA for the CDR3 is TGTGCCAGCAGCTTAAAGGTCGATGAGCAGTTCTTC.

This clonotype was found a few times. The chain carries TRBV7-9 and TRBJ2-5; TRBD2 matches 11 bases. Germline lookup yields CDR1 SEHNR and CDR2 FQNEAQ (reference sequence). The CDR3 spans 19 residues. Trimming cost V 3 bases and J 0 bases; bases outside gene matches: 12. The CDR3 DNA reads TGTGCCAGCAGCTTGCAGAGAGGGACTAGCGGATCGTACCAAGAGACCCAGTACTTC. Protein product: CASSLQRGTSGSYQETQYF.

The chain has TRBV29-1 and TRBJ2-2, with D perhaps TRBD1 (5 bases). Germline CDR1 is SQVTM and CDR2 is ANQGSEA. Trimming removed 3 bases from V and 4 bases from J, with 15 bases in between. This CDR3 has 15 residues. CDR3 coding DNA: TGCAGCGTTGAGCCTGCAGGGTTGGGCACCGGGGAGCTGTTTTTT. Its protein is CSVEPAGLGTGELFF.

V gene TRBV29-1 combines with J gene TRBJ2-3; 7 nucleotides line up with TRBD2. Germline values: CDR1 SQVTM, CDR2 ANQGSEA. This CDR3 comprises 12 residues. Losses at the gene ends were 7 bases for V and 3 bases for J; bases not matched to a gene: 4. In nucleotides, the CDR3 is TGCAGCGGCAACGGGGGGACAGATACGCAGTATTTT. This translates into CSGNGGTDTQYF.

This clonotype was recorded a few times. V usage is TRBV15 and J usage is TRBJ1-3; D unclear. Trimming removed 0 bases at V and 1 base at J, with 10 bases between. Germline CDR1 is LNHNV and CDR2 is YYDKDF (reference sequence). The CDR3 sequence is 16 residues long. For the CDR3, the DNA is TGTGCCACCAGCAGAGATGGGAGGCATTCTGGAAACACCATATATTTT. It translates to CATSRDGRHSGNTIYF.

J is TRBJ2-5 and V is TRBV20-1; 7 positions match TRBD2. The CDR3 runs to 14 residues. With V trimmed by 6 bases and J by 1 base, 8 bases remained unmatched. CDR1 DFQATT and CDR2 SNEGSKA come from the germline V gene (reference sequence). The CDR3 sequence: CSAAGRGFQETQYF. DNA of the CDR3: TGCAGTGCCGCAGGGAGGGGTTTCCAAGAGACCCAGTACTTC.

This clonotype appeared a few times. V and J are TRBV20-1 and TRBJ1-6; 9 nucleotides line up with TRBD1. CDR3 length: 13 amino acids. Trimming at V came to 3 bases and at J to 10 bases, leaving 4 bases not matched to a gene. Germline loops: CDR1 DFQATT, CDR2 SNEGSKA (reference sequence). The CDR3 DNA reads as TGCAGTGCTAGGACAGGGGGAGGATCACCCCTCCACTTT. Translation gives CSARTGGGSPLHF.

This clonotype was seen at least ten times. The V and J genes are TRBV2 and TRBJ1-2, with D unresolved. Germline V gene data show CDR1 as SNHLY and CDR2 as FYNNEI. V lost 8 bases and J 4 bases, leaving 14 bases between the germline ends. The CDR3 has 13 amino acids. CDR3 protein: CASRSSPSYGYTF. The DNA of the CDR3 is TGTGCCAGCCGTTCCAGCCCAAGCTATGGCTACACCTTC. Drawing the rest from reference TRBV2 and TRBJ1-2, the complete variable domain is EPEVTQTPSHQVTQMGQEVILRCVPISNHLYFYWYRQILGQKVEFLVSFYNNEISEKSEIFDDQFSVERPDGSNFTLKIRSTKLEDSAMYFCASRSSPSYGYTFGSGTRLTVV.

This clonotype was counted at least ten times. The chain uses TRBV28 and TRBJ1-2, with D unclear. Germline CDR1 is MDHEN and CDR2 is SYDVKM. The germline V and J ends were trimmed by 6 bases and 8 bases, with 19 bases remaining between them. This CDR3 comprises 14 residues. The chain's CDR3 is CASSEGPRVGGYTF. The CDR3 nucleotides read TGTGCCAGCAGCGAAGGGCCTCGAGTAGGGGGCTACACCTTC.

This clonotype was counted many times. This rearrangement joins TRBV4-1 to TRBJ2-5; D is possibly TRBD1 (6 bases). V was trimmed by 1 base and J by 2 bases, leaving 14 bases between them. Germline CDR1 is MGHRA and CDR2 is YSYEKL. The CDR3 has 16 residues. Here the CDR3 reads CASSQGSTGIQETQYF. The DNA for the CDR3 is TGCGCCAGCAGCCAAGGCTCGACAGGAATTCAAGAGACCCAGTACTTC.